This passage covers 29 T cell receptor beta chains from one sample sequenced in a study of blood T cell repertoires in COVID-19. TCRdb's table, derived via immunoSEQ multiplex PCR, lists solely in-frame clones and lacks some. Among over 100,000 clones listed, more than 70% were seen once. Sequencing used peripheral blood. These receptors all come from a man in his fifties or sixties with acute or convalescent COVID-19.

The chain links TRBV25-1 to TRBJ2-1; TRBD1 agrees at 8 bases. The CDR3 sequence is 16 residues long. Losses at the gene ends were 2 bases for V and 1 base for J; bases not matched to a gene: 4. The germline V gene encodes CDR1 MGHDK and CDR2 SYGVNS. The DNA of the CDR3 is TGTGCCAGCAGTGAACCCCGACAGGGGTCCTACAATGAGCAGTTCTTC. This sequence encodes CASSEPRQGSYNEQFF.

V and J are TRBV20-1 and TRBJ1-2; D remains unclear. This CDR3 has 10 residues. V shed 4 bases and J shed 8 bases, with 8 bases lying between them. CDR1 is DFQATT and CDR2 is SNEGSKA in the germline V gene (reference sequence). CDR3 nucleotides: TGCAGTGCTATACTCGCGGGCTACACCTTC. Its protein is CSAILAGYTF.

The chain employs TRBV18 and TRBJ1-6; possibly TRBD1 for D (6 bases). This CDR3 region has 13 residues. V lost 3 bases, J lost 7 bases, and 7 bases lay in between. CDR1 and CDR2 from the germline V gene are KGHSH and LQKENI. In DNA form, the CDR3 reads TGTGCCAGCTCACCGGGGGCAAATTCACCCCTCCACTTT. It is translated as CASSPGANSPLHF.

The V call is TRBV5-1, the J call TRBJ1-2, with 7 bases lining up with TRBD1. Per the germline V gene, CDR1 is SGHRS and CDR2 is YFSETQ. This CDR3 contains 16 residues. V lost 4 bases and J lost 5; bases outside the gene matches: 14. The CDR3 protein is CASSDGQAPSVYGYTF. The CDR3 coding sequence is TGCGCCAGCAGCGATGGACAGGCGCCTTCTGTATATGGCTACACCTTC.

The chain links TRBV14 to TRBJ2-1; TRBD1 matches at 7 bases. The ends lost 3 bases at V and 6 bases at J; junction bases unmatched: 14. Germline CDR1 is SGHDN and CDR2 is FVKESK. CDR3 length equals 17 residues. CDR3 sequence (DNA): TGTGCCAGCAGCCATCCTCCCGACAGGGATTATATCAATGAGCAGTTCTTC. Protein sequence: CASSHPPDRDYINEQFF.

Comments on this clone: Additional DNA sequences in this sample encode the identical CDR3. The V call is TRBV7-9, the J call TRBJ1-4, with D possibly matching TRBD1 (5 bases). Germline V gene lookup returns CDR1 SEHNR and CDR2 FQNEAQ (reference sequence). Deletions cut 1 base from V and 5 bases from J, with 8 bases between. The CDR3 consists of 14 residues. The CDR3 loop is CASSLGQGNEKLFF. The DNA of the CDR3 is TGTGCCAGCAGCTTAGGGCAGGGAAATGAAAAACTGTTTTTT.

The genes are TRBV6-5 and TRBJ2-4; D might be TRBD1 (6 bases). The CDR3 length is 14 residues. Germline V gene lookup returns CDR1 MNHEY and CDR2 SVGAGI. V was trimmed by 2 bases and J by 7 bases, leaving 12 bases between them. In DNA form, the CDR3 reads TGTGCCAGCAGTTACGGGCAGCAGGGGAACATTCAGTACTTC. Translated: CASSYGQQGNIQYF.

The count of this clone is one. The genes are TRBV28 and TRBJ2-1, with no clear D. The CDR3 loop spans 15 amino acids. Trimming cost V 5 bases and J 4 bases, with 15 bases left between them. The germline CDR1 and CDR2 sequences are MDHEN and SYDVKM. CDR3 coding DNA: TGTGCCAGCAGTCCCCCTTCTCTCCAGTACAATGAGCAGTTCTTC. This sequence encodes CASSPPSLQYNEQFF.

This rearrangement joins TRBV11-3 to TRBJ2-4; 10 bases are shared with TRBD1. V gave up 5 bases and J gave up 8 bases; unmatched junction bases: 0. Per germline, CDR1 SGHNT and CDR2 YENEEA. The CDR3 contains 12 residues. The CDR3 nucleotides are TGTGCCAGCAGCGGGACAGGGGACATTCAGTACTTC. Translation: CASSGTGDIQYF.

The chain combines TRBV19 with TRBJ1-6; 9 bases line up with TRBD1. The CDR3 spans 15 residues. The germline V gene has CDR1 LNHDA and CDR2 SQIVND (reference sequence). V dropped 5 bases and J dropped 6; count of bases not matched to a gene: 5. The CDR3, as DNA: TGTGCCAGTAGTGTCCCGGGACAGGGTAATTCACCCCTCCACTTT. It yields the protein CASSVPGQGNSPLHF.

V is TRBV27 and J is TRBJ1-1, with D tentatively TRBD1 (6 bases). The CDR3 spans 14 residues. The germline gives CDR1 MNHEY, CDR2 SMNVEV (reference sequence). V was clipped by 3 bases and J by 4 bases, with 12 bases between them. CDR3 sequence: CASSFILGATEAFF. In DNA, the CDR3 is TGTGCCAGCAGTTTTATCCTGGGGGCCACTGAAGCTTTCTTT.

DNA for the CDR3: TGTGCCAGCAGCTTAGACCAAGCACAGGGCTTCGCCTATGGCTACACCTTC. As protein: CASSLDQAQGFAYGYTF. The chain recombines TRBV11-2 with TRBJ1-2; TRBD1 might be the D (6 bases). Between the trimmed V and J ends, which lost 0 bases and 4 bases, there was a span of 18 bases. The germline CDR1 and CDR2 sequences are SGHAT and FQNNGV. This CDR3 comprises 17 residues.

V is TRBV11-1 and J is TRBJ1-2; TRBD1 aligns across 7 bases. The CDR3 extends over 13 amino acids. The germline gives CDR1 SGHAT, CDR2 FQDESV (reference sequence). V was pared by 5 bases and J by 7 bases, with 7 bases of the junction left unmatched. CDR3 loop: CASSQDRLGGYTF. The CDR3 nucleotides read TGTGCCAGCAGCCAGGACAGGTTGGGTGGCTACACCTTC.

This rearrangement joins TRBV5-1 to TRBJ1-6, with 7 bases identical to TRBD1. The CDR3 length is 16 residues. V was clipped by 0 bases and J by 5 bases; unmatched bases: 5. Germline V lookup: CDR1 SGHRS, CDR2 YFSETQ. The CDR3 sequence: CASSLELGQNNSPLHF. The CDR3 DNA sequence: TGCGCCAGCAGCTTGGAGTTGGGACAGAATAATTCACCCCTCCACTTT.

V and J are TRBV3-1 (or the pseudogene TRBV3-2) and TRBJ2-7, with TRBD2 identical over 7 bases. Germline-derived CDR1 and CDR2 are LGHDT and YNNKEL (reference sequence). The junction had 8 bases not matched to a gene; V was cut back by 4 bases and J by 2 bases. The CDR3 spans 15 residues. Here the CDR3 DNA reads TGTGCCAGCAGCCCGAGAGAGGGAGGGCCCTACGAGCAGTACTTC. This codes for CASSPREGGPYEQYF.

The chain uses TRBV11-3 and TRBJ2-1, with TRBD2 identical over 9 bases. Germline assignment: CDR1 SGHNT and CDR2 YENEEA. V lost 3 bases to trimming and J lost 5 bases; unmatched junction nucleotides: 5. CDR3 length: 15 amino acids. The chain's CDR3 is CASSLGLAPNNEQFF. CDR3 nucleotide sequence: TGTGCCAGCAGCTTGGGACTAGCTCCGAACAATGAGCAGTTCTTC.

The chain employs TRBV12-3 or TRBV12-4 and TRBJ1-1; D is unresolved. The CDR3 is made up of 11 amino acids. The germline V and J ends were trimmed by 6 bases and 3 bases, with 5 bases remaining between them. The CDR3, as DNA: TGTGCCAGCAGACAGTACACTGAAGCTTTCTTT. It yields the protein CASRQYTEAFF.

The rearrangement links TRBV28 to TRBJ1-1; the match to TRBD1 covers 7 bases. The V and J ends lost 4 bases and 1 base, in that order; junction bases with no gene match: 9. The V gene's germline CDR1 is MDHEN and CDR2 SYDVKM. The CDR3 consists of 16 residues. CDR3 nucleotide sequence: TGTGCCAGCAGTTCCATACAGGGGTCGAGGAACACTGAAGCTTTCTTT. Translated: CASSSIQGSRNTEAFF.

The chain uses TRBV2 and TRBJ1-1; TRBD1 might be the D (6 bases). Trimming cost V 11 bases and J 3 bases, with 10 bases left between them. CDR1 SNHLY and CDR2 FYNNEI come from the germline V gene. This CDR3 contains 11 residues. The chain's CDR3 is CAGRGDTEAFF. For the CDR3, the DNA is TGTGCCGGGAGGGGGGACACTGAAGCTTTCTTT.

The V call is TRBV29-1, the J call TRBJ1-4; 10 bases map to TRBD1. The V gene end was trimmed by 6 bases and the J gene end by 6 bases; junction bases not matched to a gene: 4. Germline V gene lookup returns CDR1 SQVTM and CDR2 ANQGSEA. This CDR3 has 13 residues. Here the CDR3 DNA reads TGCAGCGTCGACAGGGGGCCTGATGAAAAACTGTTTTTT. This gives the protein CSVDRGPDEKLFF.

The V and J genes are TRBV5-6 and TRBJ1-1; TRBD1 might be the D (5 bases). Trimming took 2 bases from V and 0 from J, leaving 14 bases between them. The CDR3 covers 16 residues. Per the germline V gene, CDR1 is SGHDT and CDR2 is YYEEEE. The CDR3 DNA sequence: TGTGCCAGCAGCTTAAGGGGCAGGTACATGAACACTGAAGCTTTCTTT. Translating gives CASSLRGRYMNTEAFF. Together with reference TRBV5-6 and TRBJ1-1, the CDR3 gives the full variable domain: DAGVTQSPTHLIKTRGQQVTLRCSPKSGHDTVSWYQQALGQGPQFIFQYYEEEERQRGNFPDRFSGHQFPNYSSELNVNALLLGDSALYLCASSLRGRYMNTEAFFGQGTRLTVV.

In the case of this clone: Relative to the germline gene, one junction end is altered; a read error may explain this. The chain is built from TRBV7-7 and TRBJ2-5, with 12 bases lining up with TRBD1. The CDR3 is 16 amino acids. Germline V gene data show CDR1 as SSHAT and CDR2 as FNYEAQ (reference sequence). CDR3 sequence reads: CASSTGTGGGPETQYF. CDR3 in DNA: TGTGCTAGCAGCACTGGGACAGGGGGCGGTCCAGAGACCCAGTACTTC.

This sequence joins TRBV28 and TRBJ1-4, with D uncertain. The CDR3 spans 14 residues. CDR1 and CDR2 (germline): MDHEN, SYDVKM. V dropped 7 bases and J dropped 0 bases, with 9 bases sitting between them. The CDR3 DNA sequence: TGTGCCAGCATGGGAGGGCCAACTAATGAAAAACTGTTTTTT. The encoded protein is CASMGGPTNEKLFF.

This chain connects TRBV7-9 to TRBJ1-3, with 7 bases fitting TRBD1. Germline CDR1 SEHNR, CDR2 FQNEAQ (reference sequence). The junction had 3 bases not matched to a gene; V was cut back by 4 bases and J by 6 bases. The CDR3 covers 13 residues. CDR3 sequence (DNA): TGTGCCAGCAGCTATACAGGGGAAAACACCATATATTTT. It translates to CASSYTGENTIYF.

The CDR3 spells CASSVGNRDDTEAFF. CDR3 coding DNA: TGTGCCAGCAGCGTAGGTAACAGGGACGACACTGAAGCTTTCTTT. The V gene is TRBV9, the J gene TRBJ1-1, with D maybe TRBD1 (6 bases). CDR1 is SGDLS, CDR2 YYNGEE, per germline. The CDR3 runs to 15 residues. Trimming pared 0 bases from V and 3 bases from J, leaving 12 bases between.

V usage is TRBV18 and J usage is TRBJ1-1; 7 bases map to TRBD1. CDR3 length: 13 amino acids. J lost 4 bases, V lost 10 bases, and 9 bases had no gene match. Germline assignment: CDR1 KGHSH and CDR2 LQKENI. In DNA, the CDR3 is TGTGCCACGTTAATCCAGGGGGGCACTGAAGCTTTCTTT. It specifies CATLIQGGTEAFF.

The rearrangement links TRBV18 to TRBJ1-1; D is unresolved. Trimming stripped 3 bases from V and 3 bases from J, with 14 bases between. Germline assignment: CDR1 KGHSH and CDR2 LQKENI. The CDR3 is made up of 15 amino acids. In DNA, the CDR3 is TGTGCCAGCTCACCGTCGCGCGTATCGGACACTGAAGCTTTCTTT. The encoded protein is CASSPSRVSDTEAFF.

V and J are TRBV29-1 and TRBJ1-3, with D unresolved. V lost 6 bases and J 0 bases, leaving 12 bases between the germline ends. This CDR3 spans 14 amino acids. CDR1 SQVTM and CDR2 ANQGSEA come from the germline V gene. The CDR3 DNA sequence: TGCAGCGTGGGAGGTGGGATCTCTGGAAACACCATATATTTT. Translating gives CSVGGGISGNTIYF. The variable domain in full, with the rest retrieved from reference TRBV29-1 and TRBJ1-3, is SAVISQKPSRDICQRGTSLTIQCQVDSQVTMMFWYRQQPGQSLTLIATANQGSEATYESGFVIDKFPISRPNLTFSTLTVSNMSPEDSSIYLCSVGGGISGNTIYFGEGSWLTVV.

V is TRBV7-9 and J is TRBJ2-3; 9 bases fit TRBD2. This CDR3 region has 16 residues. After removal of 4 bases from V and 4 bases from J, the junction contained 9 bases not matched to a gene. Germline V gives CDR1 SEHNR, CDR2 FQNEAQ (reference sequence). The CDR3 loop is CASSSKGRGGPDTQYF. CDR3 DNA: TGTGCCAGCAGCTCAAAAGGGCGGGGGGGCCCAGATACGCAGTATTTT.